The present entry profiles one TCR beta chain with its context. Its antigen is still unknown. The sample originates from a study of cytomegalovirus exposure and HLA in healthy donors. Points from the study as a whole: Further analysis, carried out later, found HLA-associated TCR beta chains more clonally expanded than equally common other chains.

The study ran its PCR with 60 Vbeta and 13 Jbeta primers. Sequencing used immunoSEQ multiplex PCR; TCRdb keeps in-frame clones, though not all of them. The repertoire holds about 120,000 clones, with more than 60% as singletons. The source is a woman between 35 and 50 years old in good health and CMV-seropositive. Specimen: PBMCs.

In nucleotides, the CDR3 is TGTGCCAGCAGCTTCGGGGGGAAGGAGACCCAGTACTTC. Protein: CASSFGGKETQYF. This chain uses TRBV11-3 with TRBJ2-5, with 7 bases lining up with TRBD2. The CDR3 sequence is 13 residues long. Germline CDR1 SGHNT, CDR2 YENEEA. Unmatched junction bases numbered 3, after V lost 3 bases and J lost 5 bases. Using reference TRBV11-3 and TRBJ2-5 for the parts outside the CDR3, the full variable domain is EAGVVQSPRYKIIEKKQPVAFWCNPISGHNTLYWYLQNLGQGPELLIRYENEEAVDDSQLPKDRFSAERLKGVDSTLKIQPAELGDSAVYLCASSFGGKETQYFGPGTRLLVL.